What follows describes a single T cell receptor (beta chain). The sample comes from a study of shared clonotypes between healthy human individuals. Sequenced by immunoSEQ multiplex PCR; TCRdb stores in-frame clones only, minus some. The sample lists roughly 700,000 clones, under 80% occurring once. The specimen was memory CD4+ T cells sorted from blood. Subset here: CD45RA-negative fraction. The sequence came from a woman in her 30s in good health.

CDR3 sequence: CASSPMREIMYEQYF. CDR3 in DNA: TGTGCCAGCTCACCGATGAGGGAAATAATGTACGAGCAGTACTTC. The chain employs TRBV18 and TRBJ2-7; D is perhaps TRBD2 (5 bases). The CDR3 spans 15 residues. Germline assignment: CDR1 KGHSH and CDR2 LQKENI. V was pared by 3 bases and J by 4 bases, with 16 bases between.